The entry below gives a single T cell receptor (beta chain) sequence along with its context. Its matching antigen is unknown. The protocol was immunoSEQ multiplex PCR, while the TCRdb copy is restricted to in-frame clones and leaves out a portion. Of more than 80,000 clones listed, about 90% are singletons. The CDR3 extends over 13 amino acids. From germline, CDR1 is MNHEY and CDR2 SVGAGI. V was clipped by 5 bases and J by 2 bases; unmatched bases: 2. These data belong to a study of T cell responses to AZD1222 COVID-19 vaccine. Study findings and constraints: Donors were mostly white British, more females; clonal diversity possibly underestimated. CD4 TCRs covered the whole spike, strongest at regions 160-218 and 743-854.

The receptor comes from an adult in good health. Specimen: peripheral blood, collected on day 0 of MenACWY control vaccination. The chain links TRBV6-5 to TRBJ1-2; 7 nucleotides line up with TRBD1. CDR3 sequence reads: CASSPTGNYGYTF. For the CDR3, the DNA is TGTGCCAGCAGTCCGACAGGGAACTATGGCTACACCTTC.